The 22 T cell receptor beta chains below were found in one sample sequenced in a study of T cells after yellow fever vaccination. From the 5' RACE reads, TCRdb called clonotypes with MiXCR, one entry per CDR3 protein. The sample carries roughly 240,000 distinct CDR3 sequences, over 6.5% recorded once. This material consisted of CD4+ T cells sorted from PBMCs, taken on the day of the yellow fever booster vaccination. These receptors all come from a man aged 30 to 39 who received the YFV17D yellow fever vaccine.

This chain connects TRBV28 to TRBJ1-5; the match to TRBD1 covers 9 bases. V shed 9 bases and J 5 bases; nucleotides not matched to a gene: 8. Germline-derived CDR1 and CDR2 are MDHEN and SYDVKM. This CDR3 has 14 amino acids. The CDR3 here is CASSRDRAHQPQHF. CDR3 in DNA: TGTGCCAGTTCCCGGGACAGGGCTCATCAGCCCCAGCATTTT.

V and J are TRBV3-1 and TRBJ2-7; D gene ambiguous. V gave up 4 bases and J gave up 3 bases, with 7 bases separating them. The CDR3 contains 12 residues. Germline loops: CDR1 LGHDT, CDR2 YNNKEL (reference sequence). The CDR3 is CASSPGHYEQYF. CDR3 bases: TGTGCCAGCAGCCCGGGTCACTACGAGCAGTACTTC.

This clonotype appeared many times. This sequence joins TRBV12-3 or TRBV12-4 and TRBJ2-7, with TRBD1 matching 9 bases. This CDR3 is built from 12 residues. With 3 bases clipped from V and 13 bases from J, the junction kept 7 bases outside the gene matches. The CDR3 loop is CASSFLQGASYF. CDR3 DNA: TGTGCCAGCAGTTTTCTACAGGGGGCAAGTTACTTC.

At least ten counts were recorded for this clonotype. V usage is TRBV29-1 and J usage is TRBJ2-1, with 9 positions matching TRBD2. There are 11 residues in the CDR3. Germline values: CDR1 SQVTM, CDR2 ANQGSEA. V dropped 6 bases and J dropped 9; count of bases not matched to a gene: 3. CDR3 sequence: CSVDSGGEQFF. CDR3 bases: TGCAGCGTAGATAGCGGGGGTGAGCAGTTCTTC.

This clonotype was recorded many times. The rearrangement uses TRBV12-3 or TRBV12-4 and TRBJ2-3; D remains ambiguous. The CDR3 is 12 amino acids. Trimming pared 4 bases from V and 6 bases from J, leaving 8 bases between. The CDR3 reads CASSSGADTQYF. The DNA for the CDR3 is TGTGCCAGCAGTTCCGGAGCGGATACGCAGTATTTT.

The V call is TRBV6-5, the J call TRBJ1-2, with D tentatively TRBD1 (6 bases). Trimming pared 5 bases from V and 3 bases from J, leaving 13 bases between. The germline gives CDR1 MNHEY, CDR2 SVGAGI. This CDR3 spans 14 amino acids. The CDR3 coding sequence is TGTGCCAGCAGTCGCGACAGGTTCTACTATGGCTACACCTTC. Residues: CASSRDRFYYGYTF.

In this sample, this clonotype turned up many times. This chain connects TRBV7-3 to TRBJ1-1; D is uncertain. The ends were cut back, 0 bases at V and 5 bases at J, with 13 bases in the middle. From germline, CDR1 is SGHTA and CDR2 FQGTGA. The CDR3 loop spans 15 amino acids. The CDR3 sequence is CASSLTAGLGTEAFF. The CDR3 DNA follows: TGTGCCAGCAGCTTAACAGCGGGGTTGGGTACTGAAGCTTTCTTT.

The sample holds a few counts of this clonotype. The chain has TRBV11-1 and TRBJ2-4, with D unresolved. The CDR3 spans 18 residues. The V gene lost 5 bases and the J gene lost 1 base, with 21 bases spanning the gap. Looked up from germline, CDR1 is SGHAT and CDR2 is FQDESV (reference sequence). Here the CDR3 DNA reads TGTGCCAGCAGCCTAGTAGAGGAGCAGCAGAGGGCCAAAAACATTCAGTACTTC. This gives the protein CASSLVEEQQRAKNIQYF.

At least ten counts were recorded for this clonotype. The chain uses TRBV19 and TRBJ2-3; a possible D gene is TRBD1 (5 bases). Germline V lookup: CDR1 LNHDA, CDR2 SQIVND (reference sequence). CDR3 size: 15 residues. The V and J ends lost 4 bases and 2 bases respectively, with 13 bases between them. This CDR3 is CASSKLTAYTDTQYF. The CDR3 nucleotides read TGTGCCAGTAGTAAGTTGACAGCCTACACAGATACGCAGTATTTT.

Only a few counts were recorded for this clonotype. The chain couples TRBV6-5 to TRBJ2-7, with D perhaps TRBD1 (5 bases). CDR1 and CDR2 from the germline V gene are MNHEY and SVGAGI. V was clipped by 11 bases and J by 6 bases, with 14 bases between them. The CDR3 runs 11 residues. The CDR3 nucleotides read TGTGCCGCTGGGAAGGGGCTCGAGCAGTACTTC. Translating gives CAAGKGLEQYF.

In its sample, this clonotype was seen many times. The J gene is TRBJ2-2, the V gene TRBV5-1, with 9 bases aligning to TRBD1. V trimming: 4 bases; J trimming: 2 bases; junction bases outside the gene matches: 9. This CDR3 comprises 17 residues. CDR1 and CDR2 (germline): SGHRS, YFSETQ. CDR3 region: CASSHAWTGANTGELFF. CDR3 DNA: TGCGCCAGCAGCCACGCCTGGACAGGGGCCAACACCGGGGAGCTGTTTTTT.

This clonotype has more than one count but fewer than ten. The chain links TRBV5-1 to TRBJ2-3, with D perhaps matching TRBD2 (5 bases). V dropped 4 bases and J dropped 2 bases, with 17 bases sitting between them. The CDR3 has 16 amino acids. Germline V CDR1 and CDR2: SGHRS, YFSETQ. CDR3 amino acids: CASSGGWEIPTDTQYF. The CDR3 DNA reads as TGCGCCAGCAGCGGCGGGTGGGAGATTCCCACAGATACGCAGTATTTT.

This clonotype was observed many times. This CDR3 is CASSIAVVSYNEQFF. The CDR3 coding sequence is TGCGCCAGCAGCATAGCGGTTGTCTCCTACAATGAGCAGTTCTTC. The chain has TRBV5-1 and TRBJ2-1, with D possibly being TRBD2 (6 bases). V shed 4 bases and J shed 0 bases, with 11 bases lying between them. The germline CDR1 and CDR2 sequences are SGHRS and YFSETQ. This CDR3 spans 15 amino acids.

The sample holds many counts of this clonotype. The V call is TRBV6-5, the J call TRBJ2-1, with TRBD2 as a possible D gene (6 bases). From germline, CDR1 is MNHEY and CDR2 SVGAGI. The germline V and J ends were trimmed by 4 bases and 9 bases, with 22 bases remaining between them. This CDR3 contains 16 residues. CDR3 DNA sequence: TGTGCCAGCAGTTCCTTAAGCGGACTACTACAATCTGAGCAGTTCTTC. Translation gives CASSSLSGLLQSEQFF.

This clonotype appeared a single time. The chain links TRBV11-2 to TRBJ1-1; 7 nucleotides align to TRBD1. The junction had 10 bases not matched to a gene; V was cut back by 5 bases and J by 4 bases. This CDR3 is 15 amino acids long. The germline gives CDR1 SGHAT, CDR2 FQNNGV. The CDR3 loop reads CASSLRPTGFTEAFF. CDR3 bases: TGTGCCAGCAGCCTGCGCCCGACAGGGTTCACTGAAGCTTTCTTT. The full variable domain, in which reference TRBV11-2 and TRBJ1-1 provide the parts outside the CDR3, is EAGVAQSPRYKIIEKRQSVAFWCNPISGHATLYWYQQILGQGPKLLIQFQNNGVVDDSQLPKDRFSAERLKGVDSTLKIQPAKLEDSAVYLCASSLRPTGFTEAFFGQGTRLTVV.

This clonotype was counted a few times. The chain couples TRBV20-1 to TRBJ1-5; the match to TRBD1 covers 8 bases. Germline V lookup: CDR1 DFQATT, CDR2 SNEGSKA (reference sequence). V gave up 4 bases and J gave up 3 bases; unmatched junction bases: 8. This CDR3 contains 15 residues. The CDR3 coding sequence is TGCAGTGCTACTATACAGACAGGGGTCAATCAGCCCCAGCATTTT. It encodes CSATIQTGVNQPQHF.

This clonotype has at least ten counts. V is TRBV6-2 or TRBV6-3 and J is TRBJ2-1; TRBD1 is a possible D gene (6 bases). CDR1 is MNHEY and CDR2 is SVGEGT in the germline V gene. This CDR3 spans 11 amino acids. Trimming took 8 bases from V and 6 from J, leaving 8 bases between them. The CDR3 protein is CASGGLNEQFF. CDR3 DNA sequence: TGTGCCAGCGGGGGCCTCAATGAGCAGTTCTTC.

At least ten counts were recorded for this clonotype. The genes are TRBV7-2 and TRBJ2-3; tentative D call: TRBD2 (5 bases). Germline CDR1 reads SGHTA; CDR2 reads FQGNSA. This CDR3 contains 17 residues. Trimming took 6 bases from V and 4 from J, leaving 23 bases between them. The DNA of the CDR3 is TGTGCCAGCAGACCCACCAGCGGCAAACCGGACGCAGATACGCAGTATTTT. Translated, it gives CASRPTSGKPDADTQYF.

This clonotype was detected ten times or more. V is TRBV7-9 and J is TRBJ2-5; D possibly corresponds to TRBD1 (6 bases). The CDR3 is made up of 10 amino acids. The V gene's germline CDR1 is SEHNR and CDR2 FQNEAQ (reference sequence). In nucleotides, the CDR3 is TGTGCGGGGGCCCAAGAGACCCAGTACTTC. It yields the protein CAGAQETQYF.

This clonotype was seen at least ten times. V and J are TRBV20-1 and TRBJ2-1; TRBD2 matches at 7 bases. V lost 3 bases to trimming and J lost 2 bases; unmatched junction nucleotides: 19. The CDR3 spans 19 residues. Germline-derived CDR1 and CDR2 are DFQATT and SNEGSKA (reference sequence). Here the CDR3 DNA reads TGCAGTGCTAGTTCTTCCCTAGGGTCCGGGACTAAGCCCTACAATGAGCAGTTCTTC. Its protein product is CSASSSLGSGTKPYNEQFF.

A few counts support this clonotype. The V and J genes are TRBV29-1 and TRBJ2-3; 9 bases map to TRBD1. Germline CDR1 and CDR2: SQVTM and ANQGSEA. The V segment lost 1 base and the J segment 2 bases; nucleotides outside the gene matches: 4. This CDR3 has 15 residues. CDR3 loop: CSVEGGQGHTDTQYF. The CDR3 region has the DNA TGCAGCGTTGAAGGGGGACAGGGCCACACAGATACGCAGTATTTT.

This clonotype was recorded at least ten times. This chain connects TRBV11-2 to TRBJ2-7, with TRBD2 matching over 12 bases. The trim removed 2 bases at V and 6 bases at J, leaving 14 bases unmatched. There are 18 residues in the CDR3. CDR1 and CDR2 (germline): SGHAT, FQNNGV. Here the CDR3 reads CASSLFYAASGGALEQYF. Written as DNA, the CDR3 is TGTGCCAGCAGCTTATTCTATGCGGCTAGCGGGGGGGCTCTCGAGCAGTACTTC. Based on the CDR3 plus reference TRBV11-2 and TRBJ2-7, the full variable domain is EAGVAQSPRYKIIEKRQSVAFWCNPISGHATLYWYQQILGQGPKLLIQFQNNGVVDDSQLPKDRFSAERLKGVDSTLKIQPAKLEDSAVYLCASSLFYAASGGALEQYFGPGTRLTVT.